The 28 T cell receptor beta chains given below trace back to one sample, sequenced in a study of PD-1 blockade in classical Hodgkin lymphoma. The time point was: cycle 4 day 1 (C4D1), after less than seven weeks of nivolumab. Each patient relapsed following autologous stem cell transplantation, and prior brentuximab vedotin exposure differed. Method: immunoSEQ multiplex PCR; TCRdb's copy keeps in-frame clones and lacks some. The sample lists 20,000 to 25,000 clones, 70% to 85% occurring once. The material was peripheral blood mononuclear cells (PBMCs), obtained before the fourth cycle of nivolumab. These receptors were collected from a human donor with classical Hodgkin lymphoma.

This clone was observed once. The junction departs from the called germline gene at one end, perhaps through a read error. The chain is built from TRBV4-1 and TRBJ2-7; D uncertain. Germline V gene lookup returns CDR1 MGHRA and CDR2 YSYEKL. This CDR3 has 14 amino acids. CDR3 sequence: CASSQDGYDDEQYF. DNA of the CDR3: TGTGCCAGCAGCCAAGATGGATACGACGACGAGCAGTACTTC.

The chain is built from TRBV20-1 and TRBJ2-7; 8 bases line up with TRBD2. The trim removed 3 bases at V and 6 bases at J, leaving 1 base unmatched. Germline CDR1 is DFQATT and CDR2 is SNEGSKA (reference sequence). This CDR3 spans 11 amino acids. As DNA, the CDR3 is TGCAGTGCTAGCGGGAGGGCCGAGCAGTACTTC. It is translated as CSASGRAEQYF.

V gene TRBV11-3 combines with J gene TRBJ2-2, with 7 bases lining up with TRBD2. The germline V gene encodes CDR1 SGHNT and CDR2 YENEEA. Trimming at V came to 7 bases and at J to 4 bases, leaving 12 bases not matched to a gene. CDR3 length: 16 residues. CDR3 loop: CASTLGGTGPTGELFF. The CDR3 coding sequence is TGTGCCAGCACCCTGGGAGGGACGGGACCCACCGGGGAGCTGTTTTTT. The full variable domain, completed using reference TRBV11-3 and TRBJ2-2, is EAGVVQSPRYKIIEKKQPVAFWCNPISGHNTLYWYLQNLGQGPELLIRYENEEAVDDSQLPKDRFSAERLKGVDSTLKIQPAELGDSAVYLCASTLGGTGPTGELFFGEGSRLTVL.

The rearrangement links TRBV5-5 to TRBJ1-5; D is ambiguous. Trimming removed 0 bases from V and 4 bases from J, with 8 bases in between. This CDR3 contains 14 residues. Germline V lookup: CDR1 SGHKS, CDR2 YYEKEE (reference sequence). The chain's CDR3 is CASSLGHDNQPQHF. In DNA form, the CDR3 reads TGTGCCAGCAGCTTGGGACACGATAATCAGCCCCAGCATTTT.

The V and J genes are TRBV5-1 and TRBJ2-5, with D perhaps matching TRBD2 (6 bases). Germline loops: CDR1 SGHRS, CDR2 YFSETQ. There are 14 residues in the CDR3. V was trimmed by 1 base and J by 6 bases, leaving 13 bases between them. CDR3 coding DNA: TGCGCCAGCAGCTTGCAGAGGGGAGGAAAGACCCAGTACTTC. Its translation: CASSLQRGGKTQYF.

The chain couples TRBV15 to TRBJ2-7; 13 positions agree with TRBD2. Germline CDR1 is LNHNV and CDR2 is YYDKDF (reference sequence). After removal of 9 bases from V and 3 bases from J, the junction contained 2 bases not matched to a gene. The CDR3 is 13 residues long. The CDR3 region is CATRTSGSYEQYF. The CDR3 DNA is TGTGCCACTCGGACTAGCGGGAGCTACGAGCAGTACTTC. Full variable domain (remainder filled in from reference TRBV15 and TRBJ2-7): DAMVIQNPRYQVTQFGKPVTLSCSQTLNHNVMYWYQQKSSQAPKLLFHYYDKDFNNEADTPDNFQSRRPNTSFCFLDIRSPGLGDTAMYLCATRTSGSYEQYFGPGTRLTVT.

The chain joins TRBV6-1 to TRBJ2-1, with no clear D. Germline CDR1 and CDR2: MNHNS and SASEGT. This CDR3 region has 11 residues. The V and J ends lost 3 bases and 8 bases respectively, with 5 bases between them. The CDR3 DNA reads TGTGCCAGCAGTGACGGGCATGAGCAGTTCTTC. Its protein is CASSDGHEQFF.

The rearrangement joins TRBV21-1 to TRBJ2-7; TRBD2, the table's D call, lacks a check against the DNA. TRBV21-1 is termed a pseudogene. This CDR3 is 13 amino acids long. In DNA form, the CDR3 reads TGTGCCAGCGGGACTAGCGGGAGGGACGAGCAGTACTTC. Translation: CASGTSGRDEQYF.

CDR3 DNA sequence: TGTGCCAGTAGTCCCGCCTGGGGGCTGGAGACCCAGTACTTC. This translates into CASSPAWGLETQYF. The rearrangement links TRBV19 to TRBJ2-5; a weak D match, TRBD1 (6 bases). The V gene lost 5 bases and the J gene lost 5 bases, with 15 bases spanning the gap. The CDR3 is 14 amino acids. Looked up from germline, CDR1 is LNHDA and CDR2 is SQIVND (reference sequence).

The chain is built from TRBV4-2 and TRBJ2-7; 7 nucleotides line up with TRBD2. The CDR3 has 15 residues. Germline CDR1 reads LGHNA; CDR2 reads YNFKEQ. With 0 bases clipped from V and 4 bases from J, the junction kept 6 bases outside the gene matches. The DNA of the CDR3 is TGTGCCAGCAGCCAAGATGGCGGGAGTGGTTACGAGCAGTACTTC. It codes for CASSQDGGSGYEQYF.

The gene calls are TRBV18 and TRBJ1-5; D ambiguous. There are 14 residues in the CDR3. V was pared by 3 bases and J by 1 base, with 7 bases between. The germline V gene encodes CDR1 KGHSH and CDR2 LQKENI. The CDR3 region has the DNA TGTGCCAGCTCACCGGACGGAAGCAATCAGCCCCAGCATTTT. It encodes CASSPDGSNQPQHF.

V is TRBV27 and J is TRBJ1-6; D is unresolved. The CDR3 covers 17 residues. Germline V gives CDR1 MNHEY, CDR2 SMNVEV (reference sequence). V was trimmed by 7 bases and J by 5 bases, leaving 21 bases between them. The CDR3 reads CASTPTLGGRNNSPLHF. The CDR3 region has the DNA TGTGCCAGCACCCCTACCCTAGGTGGGAGAAATAATTCACCCCTCCACTTT.

The rearrangement uses TRBV19 and TRBJ2-3; D is perhaps TRBD1 (6 bases). Trimming stripped 4 bases from V and 5 bases from J, with 19 bases between. Germline CDR1 and CDR2: LNHDA and SQIVND (reference sequence). CDR3 size: 16 residues. Here the CDR3 DNA reads TGTGCCAGTAGTACCCGCCGGGACAAGGATAGAGATACGCAGTATTTT. It codes for CASSTRRDKDRDTQYF.

V and J are TRBV4-1 and TRBJ2-3; maybe TRBD2 (6 bases). The germline gives CDR1 MGHRA, CDR2 YSYEKL. V lost 0 bases and J 7 bases, leaving 20 bases between the germline ends. This CDR3 comprises 17 residues. The CDR3 nucleotides are TGCGCCAGCAGCCAAGATCGTGTGACGCCGCGGGGAAATACGCAGTATTTT. It codes for CASSQDRVTPRGNTQYF.

This chain connects TRBV15 to TRBJ2-7, with TRBD1 identical over 7 bases. Germline trimming cut 3 bases from V and 3 bases from J; bases unmatched to any gene: 8. The V gene's germline CDR1 is LNHNV and CDR2 YYDKDF (reference sequence). There are 15 residues in the CDR3. CDR3 bases: TGTGCCACCAGCAGTACCGGGACAGAGGACTACGAGCAGTACTTC. Protein product: CATSSTGTEDYEQYF.

The chain joins TRBV6-5 to TRBJ2-1, with 12 bases matching TRBD2. The CDR3 spans 14 residues. Trimming took 2 bases from V and 12 from J; bases not matched to a gene: 5. Germline loops: CDR1 MNHEY, CDR2 SVGAGI. This chain's CDR3 is CASSYLAGGPWQFF. In DNA form, the CDR3 reads TGTGCCAGCAGTTACCTAGCGGGAGGGCCGTGGCAGTTCTTC.

The chain is built from TRBV5-5 and TRBJ2-7, with 12 bases that match TRBD2. From germline, CDR1 is SGHKS and CDR2 YYEKEE (reference sequence). V lost 3 bases and J lost 1; bases outside the gene matches: 2. The length of the CDR3 is 15 residues. The CDR3 coding sequence is TGTGCCAGCAGCTCAGGACTAGCGGGATCCTACGAGCAGTACTTC. It specifies CASSSGLAGSYEQYF.

The rearrangement links TRBV28 to TRBJ2-1; 9 bases agree with TRBD1. Trimming took 6 bases from V and 2 from J; bases not matched to a gene: 5. Germline assignment: CDR1 MDHEN and CDR2 SYDVKM. The CDR3 is made up of 15 amino acids. Written as DNA, the CDR3 is TGTGCCAGCAGATTGACAGGGGGACCCTACAATGAGCAGTTCTTC. Residues: CASRLTGGPYNEQFF.

The rearrangement joins TRBV28 to TRBJ2-5, with unresolved D. This CDR3 has 14 residues. Germline loops: CDR1 MDHEN, CDR2 SYDVKM. The V and J ends lost 3 bases and 0 bases respectively, with 8 bases between them. CDR3 region: CASSFSDNQETQYF. DNA for the CDR3: TGTGCCAGCAGTTTTTCCGACAACCAAGAGACCCAGTACTTC.

The chain is built from TRBV6-6 and TRBJ1-2, with D hard to call. With 0 bases removed from V and 5 bases from J, the gap between germline ends came to 4 bases. The CDR3 extends over 12 amino acids. Germline V lookup: CDR1 MNHNY, CDR2 SVGAGI (reference sequence). The CDR3 DNA follows: TGTGCCAGCAGTTACTCCGATTATGGCTACACCTTC. Translated, it gives CASSYSDYGYTF.

This clone came up a few times. The chain recombines TRBV5-6 with TRBJ2-7; TRBD2 matches 10 bases. This CDR3 has 14 residues. The trim removed 4 bases at V and 4 bases at J, leaving 5 bases unmatched. Germline lookup yields CDR1 SGHDT and CDR2 YYEEEE. The CDR3 is CASSPPGLAYEQYF. The DNA for the CDR3 is TGTGCCAGCAGCCCGCCGGGACTAGCGTACGAGCAGTACTTC.

The V call is TRBV2, the J call TRBJ2-1, with a possible D match to TRBD2 (6 bases). The V gene's germline CDR1 is SNHLY and CDR2 FYNNEI. V lost 3 bases and J lost 7, with 10 bases in between. The CDR3 covers 13 residues. This CDR3 is CASSDGTQNEQFF. The CDR3 region has the DNA TGTGCCAGCAGTGACGGGACTCAAAATGAGCAGTTCTTC. The full variable domain, completed using reference TRBV2 and TRBJ2-1, is EPEVTQTPSHQVTQMGQEVILRCVPISNHLYFYWYRQILGQKVEFLVSFYNNEISEKSEIFDDQFSVERPDGSNFTLKIRSTKLEDSAMYFCASSDGTQNEQFFGPGTRLTVL.

The chain has TRBV4-1 and TRBJ2-6; tentative D call: TRBD1 (6 bases). The CDR3 totals 17 residues. Germline-derived CDR1 and CDR2 are MGHRA and YSYEKL. Deletions cut 3 bases from V and 0 bases from J, with 12 bases between. In nucleotides, the CDR3 is TGCGCCAGCAGCCAGGAGACAGGAAGCTCTGGGGCCAACGTCCTGACTTTC. It is translated as CASSQETGSSGANVLTF.

The chain combines TRBV28 with TRBJ2-7; 8 bases are a match to TRBD2. The length of the CDR3 is 15 residues. Per the germline V gene, CDR1 is MDHEN and CDR2 is SYDVKM. J gave up 0 bases and V 4 bases, and 5 bases lay outside the gene matches. CDR3 nucleotides: TGTGCCAGCAGTTCTCAGACTAGCGTCTCCTACGAGCAGTACTTC. This encodes CASSSQTSVSYEQYF.

The rearrangement joins TRBV14 to TRBJ2-2; D might be TRBD1 (6 bases). CDR1 and CDR2 (germline): SGHDN, FVKESK. Trimming shortened V by 5 bases and J by 7 bases, and 8 bases separated the two germline ends. The length of the CDR3 is 12 residues. Here the CDR3 reads CASSGGVGELFF. The DNA for the CDR3 is TGTGCCAGCAGCGGGGGCGTCGGGGAGCTGTTTTTT.

DNA of the CDR3: TGTGCCAGCAGTTACGGGACCCAAGAGACCCAGTACTTC. It yields the protein CASSYGTQETQYF. The J gene is TRBJ2-5, the V gene TRBV6-5; perhaps D is TRBD1 or TRBD2 (5 bases each). CDR1 and CDR2 (germline): MNHEY, SVGAGI. V lost 2 bases to trimming and J lost 1 base, with 5 bases between them. CDR3 length equals 13 residues.

The chain has TRBV10-3 and TRBJ1-1; D might be TRBD1 (6 bases). Germline lookup yields CDR1 ENHRY and CDR2 SYGVKD. The ends were cut back, 0 bases at V and 5 bases at J, with 10 bases in the middle. This CDR3 has 14 residues. Here the CDR3 reads CAISESLGATEAFF. The CDR3 nucleotides read TGTGCCATCAGTGAGTCGCTGGGGGCGACTGAAGCTTTCTTT.

Only one count was recorded for this clone. The genes are TRBV10-3 and TRBJ1-2, with D tentatively TRBD1 (5 bases). Per the germline V gene, CDR1 is ENHRY and CDR2 is SYGVKD. V was trimmed by 5 bases and J by 3 bases, leaving 16 bases between them. The CDR3 consists of 15 residues. The CDR3 sequence is CAISLAGKFDYGYTF. In DNA form, the CDR3 reads TGTGCCATCAGTCTCGCAGGGAAGTTCGACTATGGCTACACCTTC.